This section outlines one T cell receptor beta chain sequence together with its context. Its antigen is unknown. This specimen comes from a study of shared clonotypes between healthy human individuals. Findings of the study overall: Clonotypes not shared had lower generation probabilities than those common to all four donors. Blood was the sole source, and tissue repertoires probably differ. Inspection by rarefaction showed sorted-subset sequencing to be incomplete despite large depth.

Trimming stripped 4 bases from V and 5 bases from J, with 17 bases between. CDR1 and CDR2 (germline): SGHTA, FQGNSA. CDR3 size: 15 residues. Naive CD8 populations comprised CD45RO-negative cells positively selected for CCR7, excluding terminally differentiated effector memory CD45RA+ cells. Donors were healthy HIV-negative adults without recently reported acute infections or vaccinations. TCRdb's copy holds only in-frame clones and misses some; the assay was immunoSEQ multiplex PCR. This repertoire shows around 2.1 million clones, just over 90% found once; its top ten account for 1.5% to 2%. V is TRBV7-2 and J is TRBJ1-2, with D possibly TRBD1 on 6 matching bases. The clonotype comes from a man aged 18 to 30 in good health. Some clones in this sample may be carry-over from other donors' samples. Sequencing used naive CD8+ T cells from PBMCs. The CDR3 DNA is TGTGCCAGCAGCTCCTTAGGGGGGCAGATATATGGCTACACCTTC. Protein product: CASSSLGGQIYGYTF.